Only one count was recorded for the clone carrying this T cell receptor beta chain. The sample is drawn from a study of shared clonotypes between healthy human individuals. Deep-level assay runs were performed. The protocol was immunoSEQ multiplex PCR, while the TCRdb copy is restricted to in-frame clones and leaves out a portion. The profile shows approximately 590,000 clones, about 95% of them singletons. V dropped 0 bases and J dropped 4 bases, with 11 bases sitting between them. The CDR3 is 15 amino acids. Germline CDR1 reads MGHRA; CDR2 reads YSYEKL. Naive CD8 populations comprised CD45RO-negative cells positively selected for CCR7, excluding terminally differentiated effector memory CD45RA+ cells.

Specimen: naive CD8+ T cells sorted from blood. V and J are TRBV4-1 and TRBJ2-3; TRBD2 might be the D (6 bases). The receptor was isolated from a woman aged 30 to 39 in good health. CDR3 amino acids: CASSQDRGIADTQYF. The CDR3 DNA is TGCGCCAGCAGCCAAGATCGCGGGATAGCAGATACGCAGTATTTT.